This TCR beta chain was captured by sequencing in a study of T cell repertoires in cytomegalovirus infection. Study background: Public signatures in TCR beta pointed to CMV infection and matching HLA type. Notes on the study in general: HLA-C-restricted CMV clonotypes gave the most frequent clonotype in two of eight donors.

TCRdb reprocessed the reads via MiXCR and lists one record per CDR3 protein. The sample lists about 470,000 distinct CDR3 sequences, about two fifths seen once, with around 44% in the top ten. Germline assignment: CDR1 SGHVS and CDR2 FNYEAQ. The CDR3 has 15 residues. Trimming stripped 6 bases from V and 8 bases from J, with 22 bases between. This clonotype was picked up a small number of times. Its matching antigen is unknown. The TCR comes from a human donor in good health (CMV status not recorded). Some clones in this sample may be carry-over from other donors' samples. The chain combines TRBV7-6 with TRBJ1-1; possibly TRBD1 for D (6 bases). This sample comprised cultured PBMCs, obtained from culture after CMV antigen stimulation. The CDR3 here is CASSSSVRGASEAFF. The CDR3 DNA follows: TGTGCCAGCAGTTCTAGCGTTCGGGGGGCCTCGGAAGCTTTCTTT.